The entry below gives a single T cell receptor (beta chain) sequence along with its context. No antigen is known for it. The conserved phenylalanine or tryptophan normally closing the CDR3 is absent here, so this likely arose from a read error. This record comes from a study of tumor-infiltrating lymphocytes in primary liver carcinoma. Across the whole study: Enrolled patients were male and female, aged 30 to 69 years. Lesions, classed as T1-T3 N0M0, spanned 4.2 to 10 cm across. Study-wide results and limits: The 250 largest clones made up significantly more of tumor than blood repertoires (p = 0.039). No more than about 8-24% of top clones could be seen in all five tumor regions.

The junction had 9 bases not matched to a gene; V was cut back by 4 bases and J by 5 bases. The CDR3 sequence is 16 residues long. With around 490 ng total RNA as template and a constant-region primer, TCR beta cDNA was made. Libraries for TCR beta were built through three nested multiplex PCR rounds, which together made up a slightly modified ARM-PCR procedure. Two initial PCR rounds of approximately 10 cycles each paired TRBV1-TRBV30 forward primers with a C-beta reverse primer. A single record per CDR3 protein comes from TCRdb applying MiXCR to the multiplex PCR reads. Among some 110,000 distinct CDR3 sequences listed, 60% to 75% were seen once. Both RNA and DNA were isolated together from approximately 22-30 mg of bulk tissue that had not been sorted.

The sequence derives from a woman aged 60-70 years with primary liver carcinoma and hepatitis B virus infection. The genes are TRBV12-3 or TRBV12-4 and TRBJ2-1, with 9 bases matching TRBD1. The sequenced sample was liver tumor tissue from sampling region 3. Regarding subset: tumor region T3, left-lateral pole. The CDR3, as DNA: TGTGCCAGCAGTTCTCGCCCATGGGACAGGGACAATGAGCAGTTCCTC. It specifies CASSSRPWDRDNEQFL.